This TCR beta chain was sequenced during a study of shared clonotypes between healthy human individuals (dated by TCRdb to 2020 to 2021). For context, the study as a whole: The cohort included a few men and a couple of women between 18 and 49 years of age. Libraries were prepared and TCR repertoires were sequenced by different laboratories using diverse techniques, in order to increase sequencing depth and limit assay-specific biases. Each donor's leukapheresis produced roughly between about 0.8 and 8.9 billion PBMCs. Blood TCR repertoires of five healthy adults were deeply sequenced to estimate repertoire size and the extent of clonotype sharing between individuals. Per donor, three plates each were used for CD4 naive and CD4 memory, two for CD8 naive, and one for CD8 memory.

The donors were healthy, HIV-negative adults who had no recently reported acute infections or vaccinations. Every donor was a Caucasian adult living in Nashville, Tennessee, USA. CD4+ T cells were enriched by magnetic negative selection, after which naive cells were positively selected on CD45RA and the negative fraction was taken as the memory subset. Blood was collected by leukapheresis, and PBMCs were isolated by Ficoll-Histopaque density gradient centrifugation and then cryopreserved in liquid nitrogen vapor phase. Analytical flow cytometry was used to check the purity and quantity of each magnetically sorted T cell population. From each sorted fraction, genomic DNA was isolated and quantified by UV absorbance on a Nanodrop 2000c. This clone was seen only once. Its antigen remains undetermined. No qualities accompany the bases; no much larger clone lies one base away. Paper-wide results and their limitations: Larger estimated clonotype richness was generally found for naive subsets than for memory subsets. Compared with non-shared clonotypes, clonotypes shared by all four sorted-subset donors had higher generation probabilities. Sampling was limited to blood, and TCR repertoires in tissue likely differ from TCR repertoires in blood. Because the study included a small number of donors, the genetic and exposure-history diversity represented was limited. Around 5.4% of naive CD4, 3% to 3.5% of naive CD8, around 2.3% of memory CD4, and about 0.4% of memory CD8 clonotypes were shared across a few donors. Even with the large sequencing depth, rarefaction of the sorted-subset datasets indicated that sequencing was incomplete. Based on pairwise subsampling, the degree of clonotype sharing among donors was expected to be affected by sequencing depth.

Using the deep immunoSEQ assay, multiplex PCR amplified TCR CDR3 regions from genomic DNA. Extracted genomic DNA from each cell subset was distributed evenly across all wells of several immunoSEQ 96-well plates, and each plate was treated as a replicate. Each replicate PCR for sorted subsets received roughly 200 ng genomic DNA, equal to around 32,000 T cell genomes. The purified libraries were quantified using a Qubit 3.0 fluorometer, sized with a Bioanalyzer 2100, and then quantified again using the KAPA Library Quantification kit. A separate single-read 150-cycle Illumina NextSeq 550 flow cell was used to sequence each immunoSEQ 96-well plate. The original methods were these. Because only junctional sequences without quality scores were contained in the immunoSEQ output, filtering matching that applied to full-length reads could not be performed. Sequences were annotated with PyIR, a Python wrapper for IgBLAST v1.9, using IMGT germline references to assign V/J genes and CDR3. Reads were filtered out if the reads had weak V/J assignments (E-value above 1e-6), no CDR3, stop codons, out-of-frame junctions, or ambiguous translated residues. V3J clonotypes were defined as sequences sharing an identical inferred V gene, J gene, and CDR3 amino acid sequence. Percentage overlap between repertoires was calculated by dividing the number of shared unique clonotypes by the size of the smaller repertoire. Three approaches were used to assess repertoire richness: RTK rarefaction, the Chao1 estimator, and Recon v2.1 estimates of unobserved clonotypes. Generation probabilities for all TCRbeta clonotypes obtained by the gDNA method from a handful of donors were computed using OLGA. TCRdb took this table from immuneACCESS and kept in-frame rearrangements with V and J called. Such tables lack part of the clones; where checked against another copy, unresolved V genes explain under half of the gap, and the rest is unexplained. The V and J calls and the clone size are those of that table, but D and trimming were determined from the DNA. This sample has 550,000 to 700,000 clones in its table, and roughly 72% of those were observed once. Clones ranked in the top ten supply around 1.8% of the sample.

This TCR came from a woman aged 25-40 years in good health. The sequencing input was memory CD4+ T cells sorted from blood. The cell subset or site label corresponds to: CD45RA-negative fraction.

CDR3 reads: CASRLGGGSGKNTDTQYF. The nucleotide sequence reads as follows: TGTGCCAGCAGGCTGGGCGGGGGTAGCGGGAAAAACACAGATACGCAGTATTTT. Recombination connected TRBV7-9 to TRBJ2-3; 8 bases in between match TRBD2. The CDR3 goes from the cysteine to the phenylalanine over 18 residues. The read is trimmed to its CDR3 DNA, 54 bases read in frame from base 1. The germline V gene (reference sequence) yields SEHNR for CDR1 and FQNEAQ for CDR2. Clipping removes 6 bases from V and 2 bases from J, with 16 as the unmatched junction base count.